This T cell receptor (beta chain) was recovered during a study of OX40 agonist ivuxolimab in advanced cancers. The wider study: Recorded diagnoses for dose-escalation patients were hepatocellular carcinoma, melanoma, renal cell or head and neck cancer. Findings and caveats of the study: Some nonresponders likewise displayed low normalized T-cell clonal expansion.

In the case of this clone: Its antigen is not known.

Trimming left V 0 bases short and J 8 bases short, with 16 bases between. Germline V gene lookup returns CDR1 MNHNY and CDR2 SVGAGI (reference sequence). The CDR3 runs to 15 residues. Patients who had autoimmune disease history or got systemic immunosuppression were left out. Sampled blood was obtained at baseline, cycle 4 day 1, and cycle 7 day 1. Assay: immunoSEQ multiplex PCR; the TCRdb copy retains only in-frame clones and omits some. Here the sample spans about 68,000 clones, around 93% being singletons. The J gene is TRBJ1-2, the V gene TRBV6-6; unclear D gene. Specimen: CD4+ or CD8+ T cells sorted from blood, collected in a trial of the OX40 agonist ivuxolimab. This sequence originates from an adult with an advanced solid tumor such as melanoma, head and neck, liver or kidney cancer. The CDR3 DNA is TGTGCCAGCAGTTACTCGAATAGTGGTTCGGGGGGCTACACCTTC. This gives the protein CASSYSNSGSGGYTF.